The 17 T cell receptor beta chains below come from one sample, sequenced in a study of control samples from healthy donors and cancer patients. Assay used: immunoSEQ multiplex PCR; TCRdb lists only in-frame clones, some missing. The sample has 74,000 or so clones; 70% to 90% are singletons. The sample comprised blood. These receptor sequences come from a man over 45 in good health.

The chain uses TRBV5-4 and TRBJ2-1, with a tentative D call TRBD2 (5 bases). This CDR3 region has 15 residues. The germline V gene encodes CDR1 SGHNT and CDR2 YYREEE (reference sequence). With 5 bases removed from V and 8 bases from J, the gap between germline ends came to 20 bases. CDR3 DNA sequence: TGTGCCAGCAGTCTTACCCTCGGGGATAGTGATGAGCAGTTCTTC. Translated, it gives CASSLTLGDSDEQFF.

The rearrangement links TRBV12-3 or TRBV12-4 to TRBJ2-1; D remains ambiguous. The CDR3 runs to 12 residues. V was cut by 7 bases and J by 6 bases, with 10 bases left in between. This chain's CDR3 is CASTLPPNEQFF. CDR3 DNA sequence: TGTGCCAGCACCCTCCCTCCCAATGAGCAGTTCTTC.

This clone was counted a few times. The chain recombines TRBV2 with TRBJ2-7, with D tentatively TRBD1 (6 bases). The germline V and J ends were trimmed by 7 bases and 3 bases, with 13 bases remaining between them. The CDR3 loop spans 13 amino acids. The V gene's germline CDR1 is SNHLY and CDR2 FYNNEI. CDR3 nucleotide sequence: TGTGCCAGCACTCGAGGCAGGGGCTACGAGCAGTACTTC. Protein: CASTRGRGYEQYF.

The J gene is TRBJ1-4, the V gene TRBV7-7, with 7 nucleotides matching TRBD1. The V gene end was trimmed by 5 bases and the J gene end by 3 bases; junction bases not matched to a gene: 6. Germline-derived CDR1 and CDR2 are SSHAT and FNYEAQ (reference sequence). The CDR3 covers 15 residues. This CDR3 is CASSPRTGANEKLFF. The CDR3 DNA reads TGTGCCAGCAGCCCAAGGACAGGAGCTAATGAAAAACTGTTTTTT.

The chain employs TRBV7-9 and TRBJ1-1; D ambiguous. In germline, CDR1 is SEHNR, CDR2 FQNEAQ (reference sequence). Between the trimmed V and J ends, which lost 10 bases and 2 bases, there was a span of 17 bases. The CDR3 contains 14 residues. DNA for the CDR3: TGTGCCACCGACCCCCAAGGTGAAAACACTGAAGCTTTCTTT. Its protein is CATDPQGENTEAFF. The complete variable domain, with remaining parts taken from reference TRBV7-9 and TRBJ1-1, reads DTGVSQNPRHKITKRGQNVTFRCDPISEHNRLYWYRQTLGQGPEFLTYFQNEAQLEKSRLLSDRFSAERPKGSFSTLEIQRTEQGDSAMYLCATDPQGENTEAFFGQGTRLTVV.

The gene calls are TRBV27 and TRBJ1-1, with TRBD1 as a possible D gene (5 bases). V was clipped by 6 bases and J by 1 base, with 12 bases between them. Germline V lookup: CDR1 MNHEY, CDR2 SMNVEV (reference sequence). This CDR3 is built from 14 residues. CDR3 loop: CASRRQGANTEAFF. The CDR3 region has the DNA TGTGCCAGCAGAAGACAAGGGGCGAACACTGAAGCTTTCTTT.

The rearrangement joins TRBV12-2 to TRBJ2-3; the tabulated D call, TRBD2, remains unverified against the DNA. TRBV12-2 is a known pseudogene. The CDR3 loop spans 15 amino acids. This CDR3 is CASRAKRRSTDTQYF. The CDR3 bases are TGTGCAAGTCGCGCCAAGCGGCGGAGCACAGATACGCAGTATTTT.

V and J are TRBV6-5 and TRBJ2-7; TRBD2 agrees at 8 bases. Germline loops: CDR1 MNHEY, CDR2 SVGAGI. V lost 2 bases to trimming and J lost 3 bases; unmatched junction nucleotides: 9. CDR3 length: 16 residues. The DNA for the CDR3 is TGTGCCAGCAGTTACAAGCCTTGGCGGGGGGACTACGAGCAGTACTTC. This gives the protein CASSYKPWRGDYEQYF.

CDR3: CASSLDWNSRYGYTF. CDR3 nucleotides: TGTGCCAGCAGCTTGGACTGGAACAGTCGCTATGGCTACACCTTC. The genes are TRBV5-6 and TRBJ1-2; no reliable D call. The CDR3 loop spans 15 amino acids. CDR1 SGHDT and CDR2 YYEEEE come from the germline V gene. The V end was cut by 0 bases, the J end by 4 bases, with 13 bases between.

The CDR3 nucleotides read TGTGCCAGCAGTTACTACCCCCCGCGACGGGCCGGGGAGCTGTTTTTT. Translated, it gives CASSYYPPRRAGELFF. The chain carries TRBV6-5 and TRBJ2-2; D gene ambiguous. The CDR3 has 16 amino acids. V was clipped by 1 base and J by 6 bases, with 15 bases between them. CDR1 and CDR2 (germline): MNHEY, SVGAGI.

The DNA of the CDR3 is TGTGCCTGGAGTGTAGGTTTTCAGGGGGACCACGAGCAGTACTTC. Translation gives CAWSVGFQGDHEQYF. The chain combines TRBV30 with TRBJ2-7, with TRBD1 identical over 7 bases. The CDR3 covers 15 residues. Germline-derived CDR1 and CDR2 are GTSNPN and SVGIG (reference sequence). J was trimmed by 5 bases and V by 0 bases; bases with no gene match: 10.

This clone showed up just a few times. The chain employs TRBV5-1 and TRBJ1-3; D unresolved. The CDR3 length is 17 residues. Germline V lookup: CDR1 SGHRS, CDR2 YFSETQ. Trimming took off 1 base at V and 0 bases at J, with 14 bases between the two ends. The CDR3 DNA reads as TGCGCCAGCAGCTTGAGGTCGGGCTCCCTCTCTGGAAACACCATATATTTT. This gives the protein CASSLRSGSLSGNTIYF.

The chain recombines TRBV19 with TRBJ2-1; D call uncertain. The CDR3 sequence is 12 residues long. CDR1 and CDR2 from the germline V gene are LNHDA and SQIVND (reference sequence). V dropped 5 bases and J dropped 4 bases, with 6 bases sitting between them. This CDR3 is CASSVSYNEQFF. CDR3 DNA sequence: TGTGCCAGTAGTGTCAGTTACAATGAGCAGTTCTTC.

This clone was seen just once. CDR3 in amino acids: CASSQGTAYNEQFF. CDR3 nucleotide sequence: TGTGCCAGCAGCCAAGGGACAGCCTACAATGAGCAGTTCTTC. The chain uses TRBV3-1 (or the pseudogene TRBV3-2) and TRBJ2-1; the D gene is possibly TRBD1 (6 bases). Deletions cut 1 base from V and 2 bases from J, with 6 bases between. Germline V gene data show CDR1 as LGHDT and CDR2 as YNNKEL (reference sequence). This CDR3 has 14 amino acids.

In DNA, the CDR3 is TGTGCCAGCAGCCAAGATTTAGCGGGGGGCCCTGGGGCCAACGTCCTGACTTTC. Its protein is CASSQDLAGGPGANVLTF. The V gene is TRBV4-2, the J gene TRBJ2-6; 10 nucleotides agree with TRBD2. V was pared by 0 bases and J by 2 bases, with 4 bases of the junction left unmatched. This CDR3 has 18 residues. CDR1 is LGHNA and CDR2 is YNFKEQ in the germline V gene.

The rearrangement joins TRBV29-1 to TRBJ1-2; D remains ambiguous. Trimming shortened V by 5 bases and J by 8 bases, and 12 bases separated the two germline ends. Germline V gives CDR1 SQVTM, CDR2 ANQGSEA. The CDR3 totals 11 residues. The CDR3 here is CSVFTRGGYTF. The DNA for the CDR3 is TGCAGCGTTTTCACCCGAGGAGGCTACACCTTC.

The CDR3 loop is CASSLPPRYEQYF. The CDR3 coding sequence is TGTGCCAGCAGCCTTCCCCCAAGGTACGAGCAGTACTTC. J is TRBJ2-7 and V is TRBV12-3 or TRBV12-4; D is uncertain. The CDR3 is made up of 13 amino acids. The V end lost 6 bases, the J end lost 4 bases, and 13 bases lay between the germline ends.